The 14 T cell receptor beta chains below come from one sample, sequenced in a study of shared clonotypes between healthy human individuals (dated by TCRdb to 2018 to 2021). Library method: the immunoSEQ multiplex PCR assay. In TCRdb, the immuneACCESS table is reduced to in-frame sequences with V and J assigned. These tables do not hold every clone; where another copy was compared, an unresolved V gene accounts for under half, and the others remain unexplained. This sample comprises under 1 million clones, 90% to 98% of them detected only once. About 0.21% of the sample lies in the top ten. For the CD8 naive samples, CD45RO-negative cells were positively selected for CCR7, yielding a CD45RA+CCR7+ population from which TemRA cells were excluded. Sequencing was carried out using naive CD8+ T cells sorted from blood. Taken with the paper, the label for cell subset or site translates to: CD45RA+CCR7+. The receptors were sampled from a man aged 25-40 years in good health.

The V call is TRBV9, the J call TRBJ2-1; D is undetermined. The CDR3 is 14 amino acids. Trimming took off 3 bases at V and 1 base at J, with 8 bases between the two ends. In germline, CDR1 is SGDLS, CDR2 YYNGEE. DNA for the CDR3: TGTGCCAGCAGCGACAGTTTTTCCTACAATGAGCAGTTCTTC. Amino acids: CASSDSFSYNEQFF.

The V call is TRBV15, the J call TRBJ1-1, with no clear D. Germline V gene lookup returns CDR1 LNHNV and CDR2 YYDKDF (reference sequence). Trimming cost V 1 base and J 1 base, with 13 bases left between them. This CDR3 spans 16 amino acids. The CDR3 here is CATSRGDRVENTEAFF. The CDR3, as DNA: TGTGCCACCAGCAGAGGCGATCGCGTAGAGAACACTGAAGCTTTCTTT.

CDR3 in DNA: TGTGCCAGCAGCGCGTCCAGGGCCGGGACAGATAACTATGGCTACACCTTC. This encodes CASSASRAGTDNYGYTF. The chain recombines TRBV7-8 with TRBJ1-2; 7 bases match TRBD1. CDR3 length: 17 amino acids. Per the germline V gene, CDR1 is SGHVS and CDR2 is FQNEAQ. V gave up 5 bases and J gave up 1 base; unmatched junction bases: 13.

The DNA for the CDR3 is TGTGCCAGCAGCTTAGGGCCGGGACTAGACTACGAGCAGTACTTC. It translates to CASSLGPGLDYEQYF. The chain combines TRBV7-2 with TRBJ2-7; 8 bases are a match to TRBD2. CDR1 SGHTA and CDR2 FQGNSA come from the germline V gene. The J segment lost 3 bases and the V segment lost 1 base, leaving 5 bases of the junction unmatched. The CDR3 sequence is 15 residues long.

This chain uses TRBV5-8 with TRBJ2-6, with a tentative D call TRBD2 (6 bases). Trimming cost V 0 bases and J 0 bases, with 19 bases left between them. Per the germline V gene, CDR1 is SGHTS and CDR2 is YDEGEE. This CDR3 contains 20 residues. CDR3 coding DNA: TGTGCCAGCAGCTTGGTCCTCAGACTGAAGACTAGCTCTGGGGCCAACGTCCTGACTTTC. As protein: CASSLVLRLKTSSGANVLTF. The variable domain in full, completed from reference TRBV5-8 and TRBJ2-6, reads EAGVTQSPTHLIKTRGQQATLRCSPISGHTSVYWYQQALGLGLQFLLWYDEGEERNRGNFPPRFSGRQFPNYSSELNVNALELEDSALYLCASSLVLRLKTSSGANVLTFGAGSRLTVL.

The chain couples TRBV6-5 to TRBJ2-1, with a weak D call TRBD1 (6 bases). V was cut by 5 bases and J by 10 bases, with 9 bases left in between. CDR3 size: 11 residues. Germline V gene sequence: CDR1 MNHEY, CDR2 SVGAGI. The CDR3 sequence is CASSVTGEQFF. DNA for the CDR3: TGTGCCAGCAGTGTCACAGGGGAGCAGTTCTTC.

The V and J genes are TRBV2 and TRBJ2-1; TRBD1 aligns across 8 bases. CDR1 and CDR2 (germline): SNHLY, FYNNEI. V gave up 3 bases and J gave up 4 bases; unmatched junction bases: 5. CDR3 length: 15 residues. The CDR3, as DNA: TGTGCCAGCAGTGATGGACAGGGAGCTTACAATGAGCAGTTCTTC. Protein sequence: CASSDGQGAYNEQFF.

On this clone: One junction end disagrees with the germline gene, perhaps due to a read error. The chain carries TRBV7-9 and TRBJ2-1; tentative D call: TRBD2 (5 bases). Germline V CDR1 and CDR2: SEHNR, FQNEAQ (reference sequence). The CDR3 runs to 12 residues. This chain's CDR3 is CASSLYSDEQFF. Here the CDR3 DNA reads TGCGCCAGCAGCTTATATAGCGATGAGCAGTTCTTC.

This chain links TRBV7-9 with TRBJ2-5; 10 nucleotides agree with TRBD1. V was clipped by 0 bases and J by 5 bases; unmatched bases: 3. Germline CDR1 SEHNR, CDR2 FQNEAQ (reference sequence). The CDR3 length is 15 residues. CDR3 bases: TGTGCCAGCAGCTTAGCGGACAGGGGGGATGAGACCCAGTACTTC. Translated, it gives CASSLADRGDETQYF.

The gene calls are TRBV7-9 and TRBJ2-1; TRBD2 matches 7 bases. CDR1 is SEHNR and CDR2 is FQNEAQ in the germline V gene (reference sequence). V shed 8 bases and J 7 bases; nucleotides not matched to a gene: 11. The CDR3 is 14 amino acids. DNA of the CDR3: TGTGCCAGCGTCTCCCCGGGAGGCAGAAATGAGCAGTTCTTC. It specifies CASVSPGGRNEQFF.

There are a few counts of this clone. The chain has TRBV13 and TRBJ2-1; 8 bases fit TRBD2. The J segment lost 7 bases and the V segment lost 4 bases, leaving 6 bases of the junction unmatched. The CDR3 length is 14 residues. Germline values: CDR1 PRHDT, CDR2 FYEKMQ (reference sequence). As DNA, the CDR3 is TGTGCCAGCAGCTCCGCGAGCGGGAGAAATGAGCAGTTCTTC. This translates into CASSSASGRNEQFF.

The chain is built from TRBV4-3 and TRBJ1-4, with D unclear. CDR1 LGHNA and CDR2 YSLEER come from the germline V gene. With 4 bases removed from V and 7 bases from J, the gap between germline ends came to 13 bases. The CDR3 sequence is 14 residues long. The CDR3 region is CASSPLSVGEKLFF. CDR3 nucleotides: TGCGCCAGCAGCCCACTTTCCGTGGGTGAAAAACTGTTTTTT.

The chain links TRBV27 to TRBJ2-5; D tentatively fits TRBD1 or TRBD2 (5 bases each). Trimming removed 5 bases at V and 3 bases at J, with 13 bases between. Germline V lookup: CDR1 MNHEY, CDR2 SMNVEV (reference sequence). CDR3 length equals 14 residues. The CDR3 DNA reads TGTGCCAGCAGTCCCTTGGGACGGGAAGAGACCCAGTACTTC. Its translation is CASSPLGREETQYF.

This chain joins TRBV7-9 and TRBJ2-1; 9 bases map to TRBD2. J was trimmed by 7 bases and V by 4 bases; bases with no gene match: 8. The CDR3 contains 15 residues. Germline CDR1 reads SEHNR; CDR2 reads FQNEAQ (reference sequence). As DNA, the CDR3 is TGTGCCAGCAGCTCCCTAGCGGGAAAGGTAAATGAGCAGTTCTTC. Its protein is CASSSLAGKVNEQFF.